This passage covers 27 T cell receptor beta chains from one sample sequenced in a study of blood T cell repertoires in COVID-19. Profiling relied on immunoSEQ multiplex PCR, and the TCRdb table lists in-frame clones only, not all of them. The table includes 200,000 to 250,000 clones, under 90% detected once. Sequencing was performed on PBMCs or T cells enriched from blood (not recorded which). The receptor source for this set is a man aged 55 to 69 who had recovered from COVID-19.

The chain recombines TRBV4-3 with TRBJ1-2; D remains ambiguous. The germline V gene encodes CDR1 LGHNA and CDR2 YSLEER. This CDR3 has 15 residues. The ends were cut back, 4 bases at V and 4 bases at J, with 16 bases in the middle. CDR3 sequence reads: CASSPERGSGYGYTF. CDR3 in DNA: TGCGCCAGCAGCCCTGAACGGGGAAGCGGCTATGGCTACACCTTC.

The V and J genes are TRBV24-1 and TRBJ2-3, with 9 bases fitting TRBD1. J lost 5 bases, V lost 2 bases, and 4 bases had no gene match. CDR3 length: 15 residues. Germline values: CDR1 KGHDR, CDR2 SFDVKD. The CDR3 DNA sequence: TGTGCCACCAGTGATTGGGGGACAGGGAGAGATACGCAGTATTTT. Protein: CATSDWGTGRDTQYF.

CDR3 residues: CASSESLGGTSGSPLHF. The CDR3 DNA sequence: TGCGCCAGCAGTGAGTCGCTCGGGGGAACGTCGGGTTCACCCCTCCACTTT. This sequence joins TRBV10-2 and TRBJ1-6, with TRBD1 as a possible D gene (5 bases). V was clipped by 0 bases and J by 9 bases, with 18 bases between them. CDR3 length equals 17 residues. Germline CDR1 reads WSHSY; CDR2 reads SAAADI.

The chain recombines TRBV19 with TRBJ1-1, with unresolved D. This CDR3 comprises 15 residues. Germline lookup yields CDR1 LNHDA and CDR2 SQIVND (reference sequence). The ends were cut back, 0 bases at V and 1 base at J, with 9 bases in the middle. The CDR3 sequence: CASSIEGRGNTEAFF. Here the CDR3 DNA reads TGTGCCAGTAGTATAGAAGGGCGGGGGAACACTGAAGCTTTCTTT.

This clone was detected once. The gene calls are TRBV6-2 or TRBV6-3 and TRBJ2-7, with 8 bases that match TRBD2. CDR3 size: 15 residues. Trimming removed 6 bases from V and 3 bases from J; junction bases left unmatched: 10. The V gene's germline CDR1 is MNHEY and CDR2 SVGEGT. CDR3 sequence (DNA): TGTGCCAGCAGCCGGGGGGGCAGGGGACTCTACGAGCAGTACTTC. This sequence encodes CASSRGGRGLYEQYF.

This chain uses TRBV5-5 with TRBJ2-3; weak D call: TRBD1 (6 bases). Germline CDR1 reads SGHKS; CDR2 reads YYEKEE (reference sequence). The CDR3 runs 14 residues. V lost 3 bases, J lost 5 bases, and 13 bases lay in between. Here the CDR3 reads CASSSTGQVDTQYF. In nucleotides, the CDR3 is TGTGCCAGCAGCTCAACGGGACAAGTAGATACGCAGTATTTT.

CDR3 nucleotides: TGTGCCAGCAGCTCACAGGGGCCGGAAAAACTGTTTTTT. As protein: CASSSQGPEKLFF. The chain recombines TRBV11-2 with TRBJ1-4, with 7 bases aligning to TRBD1. The germline CDR1 and CDR2 sequences are SGHAT and FQNNGV. There are 13 residues in the CDR3. V lost 4 bases, J lost 8 bases, and 4 bases stayed unmatched.

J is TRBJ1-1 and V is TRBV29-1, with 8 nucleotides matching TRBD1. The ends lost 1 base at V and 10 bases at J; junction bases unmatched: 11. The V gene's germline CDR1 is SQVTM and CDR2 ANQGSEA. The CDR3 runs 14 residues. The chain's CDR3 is CSVEGTGPRGGAFF. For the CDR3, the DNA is TGCAGCGTTGAAGGGACAGGGCCCCGTGGTGGAGCTTTCTTT.

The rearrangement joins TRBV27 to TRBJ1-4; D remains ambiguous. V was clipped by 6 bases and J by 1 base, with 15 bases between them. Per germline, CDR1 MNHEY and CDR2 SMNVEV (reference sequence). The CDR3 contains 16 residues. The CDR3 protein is CASRRSPGGTNEKLFF. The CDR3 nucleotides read TGTGCCAGCAGGCGGTCCCCCGGCGGAACTAATGAAAAACTGTTTTTT.

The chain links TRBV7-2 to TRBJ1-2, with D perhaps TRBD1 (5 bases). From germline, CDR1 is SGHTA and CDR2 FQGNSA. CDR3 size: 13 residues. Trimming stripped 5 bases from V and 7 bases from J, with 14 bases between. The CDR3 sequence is CASSPRRGFGYTF. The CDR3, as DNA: TGTGCCAGCAGCCCAAGGAGGGGCTTTGGCTACACCTTC.

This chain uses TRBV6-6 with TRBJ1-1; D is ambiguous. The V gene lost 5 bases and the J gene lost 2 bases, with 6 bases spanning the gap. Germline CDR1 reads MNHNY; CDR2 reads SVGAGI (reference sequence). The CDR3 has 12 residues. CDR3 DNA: TGTGCCAGCAGTGCAGGCAACACTGAAGCTTTCTTT. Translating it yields CASSAGNTEAFF.

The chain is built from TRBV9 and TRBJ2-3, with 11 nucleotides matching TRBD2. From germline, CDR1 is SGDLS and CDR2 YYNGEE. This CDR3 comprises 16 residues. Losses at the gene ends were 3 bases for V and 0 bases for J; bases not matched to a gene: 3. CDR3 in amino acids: CASSETSGVSTDTQYF. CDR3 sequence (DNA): TGTGCCAGCAGCGAGACTAGCGGGGTTAGCACAGATACGCAGTATTTT.

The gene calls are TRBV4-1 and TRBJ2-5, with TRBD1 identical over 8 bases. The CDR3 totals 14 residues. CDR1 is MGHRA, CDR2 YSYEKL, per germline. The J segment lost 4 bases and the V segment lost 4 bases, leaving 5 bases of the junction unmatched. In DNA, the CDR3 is TGCGCCAGCAGCCCCGGGACAGGAGGAGAGACCCAGTACTTC. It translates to CASSPGTGGETQYF.

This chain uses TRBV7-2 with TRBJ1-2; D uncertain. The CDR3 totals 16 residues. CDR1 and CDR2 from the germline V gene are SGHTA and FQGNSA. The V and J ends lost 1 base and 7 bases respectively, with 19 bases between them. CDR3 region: CASSLESMAGFFGYTF. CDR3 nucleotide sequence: TGTGCCAGCAGCTTAGAATCGATGGCAGGCTTCTTTGGCTACACCTTC. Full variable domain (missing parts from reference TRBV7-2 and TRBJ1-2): GAGVSQSPSNKVTEKGKDVELRCDPISGHTALYWYRQSLGQGLEFLIYFQGNSAPDKSGLPSDRFSAERTGGSVSTLTIQRTQQEDSAVYLCASSLESMAGFFGYTFGSGTRLTVV.

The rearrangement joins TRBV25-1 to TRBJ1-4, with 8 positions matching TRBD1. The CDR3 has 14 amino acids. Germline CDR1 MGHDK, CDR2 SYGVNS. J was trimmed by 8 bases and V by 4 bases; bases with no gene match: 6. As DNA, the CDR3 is TGTGCCAGCAGTGTCTCAGGGGGCTGGGAAAAACTGTTTTTT. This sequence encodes CASSVSGGWEKLFF.

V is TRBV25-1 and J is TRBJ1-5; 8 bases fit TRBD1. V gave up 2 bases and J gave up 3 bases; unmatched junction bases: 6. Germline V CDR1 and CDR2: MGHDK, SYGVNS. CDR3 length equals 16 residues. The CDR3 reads CASSEGPGQVNQPQHF. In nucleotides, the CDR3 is TGTGCCAGCAGTGAAGGACCGGGACAGGTCAATCAGCCCCAGCATTTT.

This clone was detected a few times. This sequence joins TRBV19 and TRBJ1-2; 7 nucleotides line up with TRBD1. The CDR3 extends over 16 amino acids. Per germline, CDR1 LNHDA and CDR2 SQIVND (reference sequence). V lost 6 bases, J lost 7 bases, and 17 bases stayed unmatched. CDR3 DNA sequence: TGTGCCAGTAGGGGTCAGGGGGGCGCGATTTCGGGTGGCTACACCTTC. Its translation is CASRGQGGAISGGYTF.

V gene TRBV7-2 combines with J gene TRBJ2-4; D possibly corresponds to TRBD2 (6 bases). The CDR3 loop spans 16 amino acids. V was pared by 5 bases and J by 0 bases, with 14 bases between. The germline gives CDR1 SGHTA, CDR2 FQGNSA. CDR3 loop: CASSPSGVQAKNIQYF. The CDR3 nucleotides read TGTGCCAGCAGCCCCTCGGGGGTGCAAGCCAAAAACATTCAGTACTTC.

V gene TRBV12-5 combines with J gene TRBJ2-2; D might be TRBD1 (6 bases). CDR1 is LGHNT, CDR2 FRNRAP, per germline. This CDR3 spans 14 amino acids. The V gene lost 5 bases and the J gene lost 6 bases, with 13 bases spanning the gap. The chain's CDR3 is CASGRTAPPGELFF. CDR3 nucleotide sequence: TGTGCTAGTGGTCGGACAGCCCCCCCCGGGGAGCTGTTTTTT.

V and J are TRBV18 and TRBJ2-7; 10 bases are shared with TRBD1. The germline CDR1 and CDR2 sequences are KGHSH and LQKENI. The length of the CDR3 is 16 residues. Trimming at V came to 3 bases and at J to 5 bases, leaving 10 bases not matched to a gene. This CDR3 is CASSPLPGQGWHEQYF. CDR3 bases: TGTGCCAGCTCACCTCTACCGGGACAGGGGTGGCACGAGCAGTACTTC.

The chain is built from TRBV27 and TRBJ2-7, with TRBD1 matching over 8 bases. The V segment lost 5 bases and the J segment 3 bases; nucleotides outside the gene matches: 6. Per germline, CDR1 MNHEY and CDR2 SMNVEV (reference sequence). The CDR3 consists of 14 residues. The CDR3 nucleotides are TGTGCCAGCAGTCAAGCTACAGGGGGCTACGAGCAGTACTTC. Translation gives CASSQATGGYEQYF.

In nucleotides, the CDR3 is TGTGCCAGTCAGGGGGCAACTAATGAAAAACTGTTTTTT. Translated: CASQGATNEKLFF. The rearrangement links TRBV27 to TRBJ1-4; the match to TRBD1 covers 7 bases. The CDR3 covers 13 residues. The V and J ends lost 9 bases and 0 bases, in that order; junction bases with no gene match: 1. The germline V gene encodes CDR1 MNHEY and CDR2 SMNVEV (reference sequence).

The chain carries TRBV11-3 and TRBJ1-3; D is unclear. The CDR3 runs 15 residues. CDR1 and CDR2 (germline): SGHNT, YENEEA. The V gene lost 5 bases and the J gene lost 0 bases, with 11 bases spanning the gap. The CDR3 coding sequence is TGTGCCAGCAGCCCAACACCCTTCTCTGGAAACACCATATATTTT. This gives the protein CASSPTPFSGNTIYF.

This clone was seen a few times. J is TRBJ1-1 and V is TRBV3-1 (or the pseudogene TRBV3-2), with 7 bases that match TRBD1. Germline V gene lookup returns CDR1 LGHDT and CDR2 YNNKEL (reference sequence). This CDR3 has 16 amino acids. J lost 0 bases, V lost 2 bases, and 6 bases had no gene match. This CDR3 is CASSQTMGQMNTEAFF. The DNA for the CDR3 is TGTGCCAGCAGCCAAACAATGGGACAGATGAACACTGAAGCTTTCTTT.

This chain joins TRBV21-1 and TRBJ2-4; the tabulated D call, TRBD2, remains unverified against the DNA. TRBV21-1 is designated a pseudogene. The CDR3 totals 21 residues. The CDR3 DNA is TGTGCCAGCAGCAAAGAACCCCCGGCTAGCGGGAGGAAGCTAGCCAAAAACATTCAGTACTTC. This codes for CASSKEPPASGRKLAKNIQYF.

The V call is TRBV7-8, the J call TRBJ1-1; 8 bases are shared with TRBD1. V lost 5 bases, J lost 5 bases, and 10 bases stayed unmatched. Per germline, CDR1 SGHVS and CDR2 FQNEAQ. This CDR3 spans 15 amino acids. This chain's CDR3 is CASSAQGQGGTEAFF. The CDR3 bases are TGTGCCAGCAGCGCCCAAGGACAGGGAGGAACTGAAGCTTTCTTT.

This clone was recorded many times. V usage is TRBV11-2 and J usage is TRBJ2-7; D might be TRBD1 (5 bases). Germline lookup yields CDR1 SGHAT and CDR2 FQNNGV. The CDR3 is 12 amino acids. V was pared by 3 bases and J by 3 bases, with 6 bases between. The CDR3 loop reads CASSFGHYEQYF. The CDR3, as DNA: TGTGCCAGCAGCTTTGGACACTACGAGCAGTACTTC.